This T cell receptor (beta chain) appears in the sequencing data of a study of OX40 agonist ivuxolimab in advanced cancers. The CDR3 is made up of 17 amino acids. With 2 bases clipped from V and 0 bases from J, the junction kept 6 bases outside the gene matches. Germline V lookup: CDR1 SGHRS, CDR2 YFSETQ. Profiling relied on immunoSEQ multiplex PCR, and the TCRdb table lists in-frame clones only, not all of them. The repertoire holds approximately 26,000 clones, with around 82% as singletons. This specimen was CD4+ or CD8+ T cells sorted from blood, taken in a trial of the OX40 agonist ivuxolimab. The gene calls are TRBV5-1 and TRBJ2-2; TRBD1 agrees at 8 bases. The TCR was taken from an adult with an advanced solid tumor such as melanoma, head and neck, liver or kidney cancer. Here the CDR3 reads CASSFRTGGPNTGELFF. Written as DNA, the CDR3 is TGCGCCAGCAGCTTTCGTACAGGGGGTCCGAACACCGGGGAGCTGTTTTTT. Based on the CDR3 plus reference TRBV5-1 and TRBJ2-2, the full variable domain is KAGVTQTPRYLIKTRGQQVTLSCSPISGHRSVSWYQQTPGQGLQFLFEYFSETQRNKGNFPGRFSGRQFSNSRSEMNVSTLELGDSALYLCASSFRTGGPNTGELFFGEGSRLTVL.